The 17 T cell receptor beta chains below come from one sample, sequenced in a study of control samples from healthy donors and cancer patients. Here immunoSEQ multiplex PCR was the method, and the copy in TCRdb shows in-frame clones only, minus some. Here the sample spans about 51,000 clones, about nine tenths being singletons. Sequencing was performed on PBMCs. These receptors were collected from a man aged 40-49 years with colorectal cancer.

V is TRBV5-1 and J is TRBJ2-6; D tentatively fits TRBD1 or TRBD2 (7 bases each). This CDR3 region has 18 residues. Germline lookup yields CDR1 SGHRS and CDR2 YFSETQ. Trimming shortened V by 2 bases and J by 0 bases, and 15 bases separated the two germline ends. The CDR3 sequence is CASSFWDSGTSGANVLTF. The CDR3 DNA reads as TGCGCCAGCAGCTTTTGGGACAGCGGGACCTCTGGGGCCAACGTCCTGACTTTC.

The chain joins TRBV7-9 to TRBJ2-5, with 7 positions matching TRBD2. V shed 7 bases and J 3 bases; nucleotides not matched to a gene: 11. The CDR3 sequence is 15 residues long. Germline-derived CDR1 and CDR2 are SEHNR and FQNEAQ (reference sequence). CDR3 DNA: TGTGCCAGCACCCAGAGAAGAGCGGGAAAAGAGACCCAGTACTTC. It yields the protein CASTQRRAGKETQYF.

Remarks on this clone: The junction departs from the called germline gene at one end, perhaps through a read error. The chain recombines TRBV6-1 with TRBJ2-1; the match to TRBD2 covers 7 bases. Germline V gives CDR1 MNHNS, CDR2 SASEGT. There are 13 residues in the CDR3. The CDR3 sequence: CASSQAGYNEQFF. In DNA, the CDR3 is TGTGCCAGCAGTCAAGCGGGGTACAATGAGCAGTTCTTC.

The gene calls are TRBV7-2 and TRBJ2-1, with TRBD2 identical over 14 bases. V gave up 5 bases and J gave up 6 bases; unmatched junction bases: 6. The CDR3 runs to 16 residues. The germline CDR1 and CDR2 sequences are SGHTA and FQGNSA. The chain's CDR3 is CASSPGLAGVVNEQFF. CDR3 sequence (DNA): TGTGCCAGCAGCCCGGGACTAGCGGGAGTGGTCAATGAGCAGTTCTTC.

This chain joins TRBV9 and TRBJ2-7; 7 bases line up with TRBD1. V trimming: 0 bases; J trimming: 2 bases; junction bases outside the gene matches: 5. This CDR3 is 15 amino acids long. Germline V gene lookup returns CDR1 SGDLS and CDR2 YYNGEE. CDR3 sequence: CASSVEQGPTYEQYF. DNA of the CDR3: TGTGCCAGCAGCGTAGAACAGGGGCCCACCTACGAGCAGTACTTC.

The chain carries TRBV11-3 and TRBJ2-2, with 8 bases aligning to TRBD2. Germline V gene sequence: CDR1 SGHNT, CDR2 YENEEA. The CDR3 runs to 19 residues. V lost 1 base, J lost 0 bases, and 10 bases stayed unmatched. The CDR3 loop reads CASSLGRGGMTPNTGELFF. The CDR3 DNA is TGTGCCAGCAGCTTAGGCCGGGGGGGTATGACACCGAACACCGGGGAGCTGTTTTTT.

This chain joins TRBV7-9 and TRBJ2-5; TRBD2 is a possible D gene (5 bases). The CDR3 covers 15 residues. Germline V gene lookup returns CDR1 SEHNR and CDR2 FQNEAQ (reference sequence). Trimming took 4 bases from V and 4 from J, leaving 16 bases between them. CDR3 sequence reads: CASSSPGMGLETQYF. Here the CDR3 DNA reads TGTGCCAGCAGCTCCCCGGGAATGGGGTTAGAGACCCAGTACTTC. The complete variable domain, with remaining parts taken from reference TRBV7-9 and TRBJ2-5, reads DTGVSQNPRHKITKRGQNVTFRCDPISEHNRLYWYRQTLGQGPEFLTYFQNEAQLEKSRLLSDRFSAERPKGSFSTLEIQRTEQGDSAMYLCASSSPGMGLETQYFGPGTRLLVL.

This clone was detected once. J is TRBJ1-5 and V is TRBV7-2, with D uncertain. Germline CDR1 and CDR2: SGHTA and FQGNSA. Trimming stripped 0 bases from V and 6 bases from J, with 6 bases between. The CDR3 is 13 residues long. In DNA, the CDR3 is TGTGCCAGCAGCTTAGCAGAAGTTCAGCCCCAGCATTTT. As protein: CASSLAEVQPQHF.

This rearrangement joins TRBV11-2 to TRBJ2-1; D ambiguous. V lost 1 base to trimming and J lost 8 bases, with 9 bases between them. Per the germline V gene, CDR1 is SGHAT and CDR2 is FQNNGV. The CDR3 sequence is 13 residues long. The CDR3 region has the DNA TGTGCCAGCAGCTTAGCTCCTTTCGATGAGCAGTTCTTC. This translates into CASSLAPFDEQFF. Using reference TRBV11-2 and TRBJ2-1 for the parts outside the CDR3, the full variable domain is EAGVAQSPRYKIIEKRQSVAFWCNPISGHATLYWYQQILGQGPKLLIQFQNNGVVDDSQLPKDRFSAERLKGVDSTLKIQPAKLEDSAVYLCASSLAPFDEQFFGPGTRLTVL.

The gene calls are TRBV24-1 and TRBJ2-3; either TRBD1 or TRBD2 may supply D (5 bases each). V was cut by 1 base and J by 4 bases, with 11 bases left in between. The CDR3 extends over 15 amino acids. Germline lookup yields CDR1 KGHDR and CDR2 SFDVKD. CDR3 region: CATSDFGGVADTQYF. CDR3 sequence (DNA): TGTGCCACCAGTGATTTTGGGGGTGTAGCAGATACGCAGTATTTT.

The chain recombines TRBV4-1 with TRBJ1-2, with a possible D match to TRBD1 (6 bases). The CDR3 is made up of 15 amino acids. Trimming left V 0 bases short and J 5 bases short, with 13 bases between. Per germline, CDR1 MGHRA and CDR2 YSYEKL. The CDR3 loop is CASSQDRHQGYGYTF. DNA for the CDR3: TGCGCCAGCAGCCAAGATAGGCATCAGGGGTATGGCTACACCTTC.

The chain's CDR3 is CASGFWLAGLNEQFF. DNA for the CDR3: TGTGCTAGTGGTTTTTGGTTAGCGGGCCTCAATGAGCAGTTCTTC. V usage is TRBV12-5 and J usage is TRBJ2-1; 7 bases align to TRBD2. Unmatched junction bases numbered 8, after V lost 3 bases and J lost 6 bases. Per the germline V gene, CDR1 is LGHNT and CDR2 is FRNRAP. This CDR3 region has 15 residues.

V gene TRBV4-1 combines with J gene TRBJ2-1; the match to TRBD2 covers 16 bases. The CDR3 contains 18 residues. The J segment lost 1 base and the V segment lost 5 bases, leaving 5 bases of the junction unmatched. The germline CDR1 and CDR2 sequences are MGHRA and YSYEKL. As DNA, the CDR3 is TGCGCCAGCAGCGCAGGGACTAGCGGGAGGGGGTCCTACAATGAGCAGTTCTTC. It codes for CASSAGTSGRGSYNEQFF.

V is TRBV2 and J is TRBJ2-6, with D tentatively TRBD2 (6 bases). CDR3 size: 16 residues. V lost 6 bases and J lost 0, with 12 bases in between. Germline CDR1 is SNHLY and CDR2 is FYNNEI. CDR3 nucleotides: TGTGCCAGCAGGCGGGGTTCAAGCTCTGGGGCCAACGTCCTGACTTTC. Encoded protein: CASRRGSSSGANVLTF.

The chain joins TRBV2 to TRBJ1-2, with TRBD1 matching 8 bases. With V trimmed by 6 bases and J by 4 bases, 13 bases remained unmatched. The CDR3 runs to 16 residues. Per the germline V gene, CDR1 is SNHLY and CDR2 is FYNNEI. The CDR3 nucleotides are TGTGCCAGCAGGGAACGCCGACAGGGGATCCGCTATGGCTACACCTTC. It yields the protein CASRERRQGIRYGYTF.

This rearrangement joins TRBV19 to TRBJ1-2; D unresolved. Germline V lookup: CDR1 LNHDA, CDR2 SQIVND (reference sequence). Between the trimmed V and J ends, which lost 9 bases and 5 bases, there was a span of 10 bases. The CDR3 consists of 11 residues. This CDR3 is CASRFGYGYTF. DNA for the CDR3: TGTGCCAGCCGCTTTGGATATGGCTACACCTTC.

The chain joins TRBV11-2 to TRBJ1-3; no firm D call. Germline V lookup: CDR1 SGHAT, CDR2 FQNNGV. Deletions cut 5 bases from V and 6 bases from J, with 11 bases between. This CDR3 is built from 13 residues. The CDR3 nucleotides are TGTGCCAGCAGCAATCCCGGGGAAAACACCATATATTTT. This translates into CASSNPGENTIYF.